This TCR beta chain was recorded in a study of identical twins. Study findings and constraints: Cord blood beta clonotypes present at high abundance carried fewer insertions; no such pattern appeared in memory repertoires. With monozygotic twins, out-of-frame TCR alpha sharing exceeded what models estimated. An excess of low generation probability was shown by twin-shared out-of-frame alpha sequences.

Comments on this clonotype: Its specificity is not known.

CDR1 DFQATT and CDR2 SNEGSKA come from the germline V gene (reference sequence). Trimming took 5 bases from V and 0 from J, leaving 12 bases between them. The CDR3 is 14 amino acids. A single record per CDR3 protein comes from TCRdb applying MiXCR to the 5' RACE reads. The sample comprises around 470,000 distinct CDR3 sequences, 11% to 15% of which are singletons, and approximately 0.52% rests with the top ten. Only healthy Caucasians were included as donors. The same specimen was also included in a second study, on yellow fever vaccine responses in identical twins.

The specimen was CD4+ T cells sorted from blood. The rearrangement uses TRBV20-1 and TRBJ2-3; no clear D gene. The receptor comes from a woman aged 18-29 years in good health. Here the CDR3 reads CSAWTSTSTDTQYF. The DNA for the CDR3 is TGCAGTGCTTGGACGAGTACTAGCACAGATACGCAGTATTTT.